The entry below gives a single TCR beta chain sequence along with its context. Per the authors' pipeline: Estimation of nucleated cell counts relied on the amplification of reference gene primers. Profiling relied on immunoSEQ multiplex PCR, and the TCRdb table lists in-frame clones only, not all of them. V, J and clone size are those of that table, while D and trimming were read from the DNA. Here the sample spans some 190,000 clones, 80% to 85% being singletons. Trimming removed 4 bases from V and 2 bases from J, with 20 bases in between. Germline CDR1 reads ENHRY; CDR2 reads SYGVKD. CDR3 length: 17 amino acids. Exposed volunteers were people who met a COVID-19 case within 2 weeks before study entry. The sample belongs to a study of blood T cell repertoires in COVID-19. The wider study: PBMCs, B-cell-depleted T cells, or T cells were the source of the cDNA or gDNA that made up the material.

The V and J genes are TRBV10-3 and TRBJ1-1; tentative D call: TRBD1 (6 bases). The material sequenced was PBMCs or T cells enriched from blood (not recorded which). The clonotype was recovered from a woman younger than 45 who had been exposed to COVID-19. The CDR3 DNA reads TGTGCCATCAGTGGGGGCGTCGGGGGGCAAGGAAACACTGAAGCTTTCTTT. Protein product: CAISGGVGGQGNTEAFF.